This T cell receptor (beta chain) was recorded in a study of T cell responses to AZD1222 COVID-19 vaccine. Study-level background: Pooling covered second doses at about 4 or about 12 weeks. Study observations and caveats: A mostly white British donor set with more females was recruited, and clonal diversity was possibly underestimated.

TCRdb's copy holds only in-frame clones and misses some; the assay was immunoSEQ multiplex PCR. This sample has roughly 180,000 clones, with over 75% found just once. In the case of this clone: The antigen is not known.

V lost 6 bases to trimming and J lost 6 bases, with 8 bases between them. CDR1 and CDR2 (germline): SEHNR, FQNEAQ (reference sequence). CDR3 length: 11 amino acids. This chain connects TRBV7-9 to TRBJ1-1; D perhaps matches TRBD1 (5 bases). This sample comprised peripheral blood, obtained on day 0 of AZD1222 vaccination. The TCR originated in an adult in good health. The CDR3 spells CASSRQSEAFF. DNA of the CDR3: TGTGCCAGCAGTCGACAGTCTGAAGCTTTCTTT.